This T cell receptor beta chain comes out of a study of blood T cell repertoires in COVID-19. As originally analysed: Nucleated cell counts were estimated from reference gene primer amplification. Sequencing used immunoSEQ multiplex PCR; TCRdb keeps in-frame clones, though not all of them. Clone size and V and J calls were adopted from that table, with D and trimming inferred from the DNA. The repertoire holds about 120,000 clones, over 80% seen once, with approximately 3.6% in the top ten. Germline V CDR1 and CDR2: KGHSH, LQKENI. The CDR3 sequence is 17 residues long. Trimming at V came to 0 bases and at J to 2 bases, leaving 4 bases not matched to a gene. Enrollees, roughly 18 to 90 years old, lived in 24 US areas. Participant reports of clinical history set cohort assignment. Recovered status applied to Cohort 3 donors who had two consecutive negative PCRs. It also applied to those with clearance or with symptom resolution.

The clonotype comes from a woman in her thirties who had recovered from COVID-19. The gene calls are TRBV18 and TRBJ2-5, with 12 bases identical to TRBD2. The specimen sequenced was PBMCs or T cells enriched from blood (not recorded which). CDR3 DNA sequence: TGTGCCAGCTCACCACCGGGGACTAGCGGGTATCAAGAGACCCAGTACTTC. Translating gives CASSPPGTSGYQETQYF.